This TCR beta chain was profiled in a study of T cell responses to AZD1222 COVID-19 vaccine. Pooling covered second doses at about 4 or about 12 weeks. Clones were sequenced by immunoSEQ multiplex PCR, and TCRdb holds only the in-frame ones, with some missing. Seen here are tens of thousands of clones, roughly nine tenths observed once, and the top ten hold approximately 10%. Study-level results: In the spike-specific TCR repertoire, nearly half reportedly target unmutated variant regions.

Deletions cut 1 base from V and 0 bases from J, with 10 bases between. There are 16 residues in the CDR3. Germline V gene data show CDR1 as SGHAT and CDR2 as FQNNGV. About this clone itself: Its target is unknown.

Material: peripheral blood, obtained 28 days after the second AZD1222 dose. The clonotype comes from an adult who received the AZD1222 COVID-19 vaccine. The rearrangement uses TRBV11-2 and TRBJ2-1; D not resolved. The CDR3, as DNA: TGTGCCAGCAGCTTAGGCCGCGGTAGCTCCTACAATGAGCAGTTCTTC. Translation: CASSLGRGSSYNEQFF.